This T cell receptor (beta chain) is drawn from a study of T cells after yellow fever vaccination. TCRdb reanalysed the 5' RACE reads using MiXCR and keeps one entry per CDR3 protein. The profile shows some 500,000 distinct CDR3 sequences, around an eighth of them singletons. This clonotype has more than one count but fewer than ten. This CDR3 has 14 amino acids. The trim removed 3 bases at V and 2 bases at J, leaving 3 bases unmatched. CDR1 SGDLS and CDR2 YYNGEE come from the germline V gene. The chain is built from TRBV9 and TRBJ2-3, with 7 positions matching TRBD1. The TCR was taken from a man aged 25 to 40 who received the YFV17D yellow fever vaccine. The source material was PBMCs, sampled on the day of the yellow fever booster vaccination. The CDR3 sequence: CASSATGFTDTQYF. CDR3 nucleotides: TGTGCCAGCAGCGCGACAGGGTTCACAGATACGCAGTATTTT.